Listed below are T cell receptor beta chains from one sample, sequenced in a study of beta chain features in type 1 diabetes. Sequencing was performed with immunoSEQ multiplex PCR; in TCRdb, only in-frame clones are kept and a portion is missing. This sample has 300,000 to 350,000 clones, with less than 10% found just once. Sequenced material: central memory CD4+ T cells from blood. These receptors all come from a woman aged 18-35 years in good health. CDR3s include the opening cysteine and the closing phenylalanine or tryptophan. Each record gives: V gene, clone size, CDR3 length, J gene, D gene, CDR3 protein, CDR3 DNA. A D gene is named only where the DNA matches it firmly. Rows may omit the clone size; those that give it use once, few, many or a size class.

V gene: TRBV11-2; clone size: few; CDR3 length: 15; J gene: TRBJ2-1; D gene: TRBD2; CDR3 protein: CASSRTSGSQVEQFF; CDR3 DNA: TGTGCCAGCAGCCGGACTAGCGGGAGTCAGGTGGAGCAGTTCTTC
V gene: TRBV29-1; clone size: few; CDR3 length: 12; J gene: TRBJ2-3; D gene: .; CDR3 protein: CSSRGPTDTQYF; CDR3 DNA: TGCAGCTCTAGAGGCCCCACAGATACGCAGTATTTT
V gene: TRBV9; clone size: .; CDR3 length: 16; J gene: TRBJ2-1; D gene: TRBD2; CDR3 protein: CASSVVGLAASNEQFF; CDR3 DNA: TGTGCCAGCAGCGTGGTAGGACTAGCGGCCTCCAATGAGCAGTTCTTC
V gene: TRBV6-5; clone size: few; CDR3 length: 13; J gene: TRBJ1-2; D gene: TRBD1; CDR3 protein: CASRRQGADGYTF; CDR3 DNA: TGTGCCAGCAGGCGACAGGGGGCGGATGGCTACACCTTC
V gene: TRBV28; clone size: few; CDR3 length: 12; J gene: TRBJ1-2; D gene: .; CDR3 protein: CASSSEIYGYTF; CDR3 DNA: TGTGCCAGCAGTTCGGAAATCTATGGCTACACCTTC
V gene: TRBV5-1; clone size: few; CDR3 length: 14; J gene: TRBJ1-2; D gene: .; CDR3 protein: CASSLGVGNYGYTF; CDR3 DNA: TGCGCCAGCAGCTTGGGTGTGGGAAACTATGGCTACACCTTC
V gene: TRBV7-8; clone size: few; CDR3 length: 13; J gene: TRBJ2-5; D gene: .; CDR3 protein: CASSQQQQETQYF; CDR3 DNA: TGTGCCAGCAGCCAACAACAGCAAGAGACCCAGTACTTC
V gene: TRBV11-2; clone size: many; CDR3 length: 18; J gene: TRBJ2-1; D gene: TRBD2; CDR3 protein: CASSLANSGLGLNNEQFF; CDR3 DNA: TGTGCCAGCAGCTTAGCCAATTCGGGACTAGGCTTAAACAATGAGCAGTTCTTC
V gene: TRBV5-4; clone size: .; CDR3 length: 13; J gene: TRBJ2-7; D gene: .; CDR3 protein: CASSPNRDRELSF; CDR3 DNA: TGTGCCAGCAGTCCAAACCGGGACCGAGAATTGAGTTTC
V gene: TRBV29-1; clone size: few; CDR3 length: 12; J gene: TRBJ2-5; D gene: .; CDR3 protein: CSVAAGLETQYF; CDR3 DNA: TGCAGCGTTGCAGCAGGGTTAGAGACCCAGTACTTC
V gene: TRBV5-1; clone size: few; CDR3 length: 12; J gene: TRBJ2-5; D gene: .; CDR3 protein: CASSPSQETQYF; CDR3 DNA: TGCGCCAGCAGTCCATCCCAAGAGACCCAGTACTTC
V gene: TRBV7-5; clone size: many; CDR3 length: 16; J gene: TRBJ2-7; D gene: .; CDR3 protein: CARTKTEIAGSYEQYF; CDR3 DNA: TGTGCCAGAACCAAAACTGAGATAGCGGGATCCTACGAGCAGTACTTC
V gene: TRBV10-3; clone size: few; CDR3 length: 12; J gene: TRBJ2-2; D gene: TRBD2; CDR3 protein: CATRLASGELFF; CDR3 DNA: TGTGCCACCCGACTAGCGTCCGGGGAGCTGTTTTTT
V gene: TRBV28; clone size: many; CDR3 length: 14; J gene: TRBJ1-1; D gene: .; CDR3 protein: CASSYPYRNTEAFF; CDR3 DNA: TGTGCCAGCAGTTACCCCTACCGGAACACTGAAGCTTTCTTT
V gene: TRBV5-8; clone size: .; CDR3 length: 18; J gene: TRBJ2-5; D gene: .; CDR3 protein: CASSLIRGSVSVEETQYF; CDR3 DNA: TGTGCCAGCAGCTTAATCAGGGGAAGTGTGTCGGTCGAAGAGACCCAGTACTTC
V gene: TRBV9; clone size: many; CDR3 length: 15; J gene: TRBJ2-1; D gene: TRBD2; CDR3 protein: CASSVGGTTYNEQFF; CDR3 DNA: TGTGCCAGCAGCGTAGGTGGGACTACCTACAATGAGCAGTTCTTC
V gene: TRBV2; clone size: .; CDR3 length: 12; J gene: TRBJ2-2; D gene: .; CDR3 protein: CASNSDTGELFF; CDR3 DNA: TGTGCCAGCAATAGCGACACCGGGGAGCTGTTTTTT
V gene: TRBV6-5; clone size: .; CDR3 length: 12; J gene: TRBJ2-1; D gene: .; CDR3 protein: CASSYSTNEQFF; CDR3 DNA: TGTGCCAGCAGTTACTCGACCAATGAGCAGTTCTTC
V gene: TRBV2; clone size: few; CDR3 length: 13; J gene: TRBJ2-5; D gene: .; CDR3 protein: CASNGGGSETQYF; CDR3 DNA: TGTGCCAGCAACGGAGGAGGTTCCGAGACCCAGTACTTC
V gene: TRBV5-1; clone size: .; CDR3 length: 14; J gene: TRBJ2-1; D gene: .; CDR3 protein: CASSFGGTANEQFF; CDR3 DNA: TGCGCCAGCAGCTTTGGGGGGACGGCCAATGAGCAGTTCTTC
V gene: TRBV6-6; clone size: few; CDR3 length: 15; J gene: TRBJ2-1; D gene: .; CDR3 protein: CASRRPGPAPNEQFF; CDR3 DNA: TGTGCCAGCAGAAGGCCGGGACCCGCCCCAAATGAGCAGTTCTTC
V gene: TRBV7-2; clone size: few; CDR3 length: 13; J gene: TRBJ1-5; D gene: .; CDR3 protein: CASSSISNQPQHF; CDR3 DNA: TGTGCCAGCAGCTCAATTAGCAATCAGCCCCAGCATTTT
V gene: TRBV11-2; clone size: few; CDR3 length: 16; J gene: TRBJ2-7; D gene: TRBD1; CDR3 protein: CASSLTDRGLFKEQYF; CDR3 DNA: TGTGCCAGCAGCCTAACGGACAGGGGGCTATTTAAGGAGCAGTACTTC
V gene: TRBV5-1; clone size: .; CDR3 length: 13; J gene: TRBJ1-2; D gene: TRBD1; CDR3 protein: CASQTGGGDGYTF; CDR3 DNA: TGCGCCAGTCAGACAGGGGGCGGAGATGGCTACACCTTC
V gene: TRBV4-1; clone size: .; CDR3 length: 14; J gene: TRBJ2-5; D gene: .; CDR3 protein: CASSHLDGGETQYF; CDR3 DNA: TGCGCCAGCAGCCACCTTGACGGTGGAGAGACCCAGTACTTC
V gene: TRBV7-6; clone size: .; CDR3 length: 14; J gene: TRBJ1-2; D gene: .; CDR3 protein: CASSLDRDLRGYTF; CDR3 DNA: TGTGCCAGCAGCTTAGACCGGGACCTGCGGGGCTACACCTTC
V gene: TRBV6-1; clone size: few; CDR3 length: 14; J gene: TRBJ2-3; D gene: TRBD2; CDR3 protein: CASKLSGSTDTQYF; CDR3 DNA: TGTGCCAGCAAACTTAGCGGGAGCACAGATACGCAGTATTTT
V gene: TRBV9; clone size: .; CDR3 length: 15; J gene: TRBJ2-5; D gene: .; CDR3 protein: CASSAGTPLQETQYF; CDR3 DNA: TGTGCCAGCAGCGCAGGGACTCCTTTACAAGAGACCCAGTACTTC
V gene: TRBV7-3; clone size: .; CDR3 length: 14; J gene: TRBJ1-1; D gene: .; CDR3 protein: CASSSGTPNTEAFF; CDR3 DNA: TGTGCCAGCAGCTCCGGGACACCCAACACTGAAGCTTTCTTT
V gene: TRBV19; clone size: many; CDR3 length: 14; J gene: TRBJ2-2; D gene: .; CDR3 protein: CASKETGGPGELFF; CDR3 DNA: TGTGCCAGTAAAGAGACAGGCGGTCCCGGGGAGCTGTTTTTT
V gene: TRBV4-2; clone size: .; CDR3 length: 17; J gene: TRBJ2-3; D gene: TRBD2; CDR3 protein: CASSQELADTSTDTQYF; CDR3 DNA: TGTGCCAGCAGCCAAGAACTAGCGGACACTAGCACAGATACGCAGTATTTT
V gene: TRBV7-9; clone size: once; CDR3 length: 15; J gene: TRBJ1-1; D gene: TRBD1; CDR3 protein: CASSLGTAMNTEAFF; CDR3 DNA: TGTGCCAGCAGCTTGGGGACAGCCATGAACACTGAAGCTTTCTTT
V gene: TRBV6-1; clone size: .; CDR3 length: 15; J gene: TRBJ2-3; D gene: TRBD1; CDR3 protein: CASSETGGHTDTQYF; CDR3 DNA: TGTGCCAGCAGTGAGACAGGGGGCCACACAGATACGCAGTATTTT
V gene: TRBV20-1; clone size: few; CDR3 length: 11; J gene: TRBJ2-7; D gene: .; CDR3 protein: CSARFTYEQYF; CDR3 DNA: TGCAGTGCTAGATTCACCTACGAGCAGTACTTC
V gene: TRBV28; clone size: .; CDR3 length: 16; J gene: TRBJ2-5; D gene: TRBD2; CDR3 protein: CASSSPTSGPQETQYF; CDR3 DNA: TGTGCCAGCAGTTCGCCGACTAGCGGGCCCCAAGAGACCCAGTACTTC
V gene: TRBV7-6; clone size: few; CDR3 length: 15; J gene: TRBJ2-7; D gene: .; CDR3 protein: CASSLEGRSPYEQYF; CDR3 DNA: TGTGCCAGCAGCTTAGAAGGGAGGTCTCCCTACGAGCAGTACTTC
V gene: TRBV18; clone size: .; CDR3 length: 15; J gene: TRBJ1-1; D gene: TRBD1; CDR3 protein: CASSPPVGQGDEAFF; CDR3 DNA: TGTGCCAGCTCACCACCGGTAGGACAGGGCGATGAAGCTTTCTTT
V gene: TRBV29-1; clone size: .; CDR3 length: 15; J gene: TRBJ2-1; D gene: TRBD2; CDR3 protein: CSVEGLAGFYNEQFF; CDR3 DNA: TGCAGCGTCGAGGGGCTAGCGGGATTTTATAATGAGCAGTTCTTC
V gene: TRBV7-2; clone size: few; CDR3 length: 13; J gene: TRBJ2-3; D gene: .; CDR3 protein: CASSLQSADTQYF; CDR3 DNA: TGTGCCAGCAGCTTACAGAGCGCAGATACGCAGTATTTT
V gene: TRBV4-2; clone size: few; CDR3 length: 16; J gene: TRBJ2-5; D gene: .; CDR3 protein: CASSQEGPSRQETQYF; CDR3 DNA: TGTGCCAGCAGCCAAGAAGGTCCTAGCAGGCAGGAGACCCAGTACTTC
V gene: TRBV5-1; clone size: .; CDR3 length: 16; J gene: TRBJ2-1; D gene: .; CDR3 protein: CASSLAGESSYNEQFF; CDR3 DNA: TGCGCCAGCAGCTTAGCGGGCGAGAGCTCCTACAATGAGCAGTTCTTC
V gene: TRBV5-4; clone size: .; CDR3 length: 15; J gene: TRBJ1-1; D gene: TRBD1; CDR3 protein: CASSLGGTVNTEAFF; CDR3 DNA: TGTGCCAGCAGCTTGGGGGGGACAGTGAACACTGAAGCTTTCTTT
V gene: TRBV28; clone size: few; CDR3 length: 13; J gene: TRBJ2-7; D gene: .; CDR3 protein: CASSPWETYEQYF; CDR3 DNA: TGTGCCAGCAGTCCCTGGGAAACTTACGAGCAGTACTTC
V gene: TRBV10-3; clone size: .; CDR3 length: 13; J gene: TRBJ2-6; D gene: .; CDR3 protein: CAIMVSGANVLTF; CDR3 DNA: TGTGCCATCATGGTGTCCGGGGCCAACGTCCTGACTTTC
V gene: TRBV29-1; clone size: .; CDR3 length: 13; J gene: TRBJ2-7; D gene: TRBD1; CDR3 protein: CSVETGTGYEQYF; CDR3 DNA: TGCAGCGTTGAAACCGGGACAGGCTACGAGCAGTACTTC